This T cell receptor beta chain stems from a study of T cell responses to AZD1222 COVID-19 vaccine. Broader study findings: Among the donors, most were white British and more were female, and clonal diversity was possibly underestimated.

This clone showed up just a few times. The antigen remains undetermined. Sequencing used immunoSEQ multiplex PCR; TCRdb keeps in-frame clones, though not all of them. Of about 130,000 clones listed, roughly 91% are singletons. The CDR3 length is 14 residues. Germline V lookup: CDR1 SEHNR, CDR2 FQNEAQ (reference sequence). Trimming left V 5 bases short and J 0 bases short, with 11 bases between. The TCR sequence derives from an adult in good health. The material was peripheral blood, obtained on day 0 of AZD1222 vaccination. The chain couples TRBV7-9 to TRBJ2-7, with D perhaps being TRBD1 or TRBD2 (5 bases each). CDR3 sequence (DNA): TGTGCCAGCAGCGGGGACGGTAGCTCCTACGAGCAGTACTTC. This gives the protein CASSGDGSSYEQYF.